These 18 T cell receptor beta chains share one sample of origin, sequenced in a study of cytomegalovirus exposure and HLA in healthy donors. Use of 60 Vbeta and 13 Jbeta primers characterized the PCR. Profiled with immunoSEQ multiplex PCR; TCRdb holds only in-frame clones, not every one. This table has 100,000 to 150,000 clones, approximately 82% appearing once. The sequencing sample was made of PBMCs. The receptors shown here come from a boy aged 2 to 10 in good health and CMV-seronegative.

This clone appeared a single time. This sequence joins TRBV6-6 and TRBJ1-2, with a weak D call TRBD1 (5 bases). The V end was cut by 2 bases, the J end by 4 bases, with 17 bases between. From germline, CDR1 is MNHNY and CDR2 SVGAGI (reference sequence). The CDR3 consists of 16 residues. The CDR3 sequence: CASSYQETAGLYGYTF. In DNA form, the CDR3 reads TGTGCCAGCAGTTACCAGGAGACGGCAGGGCTCTATGGCTACACCTTC.

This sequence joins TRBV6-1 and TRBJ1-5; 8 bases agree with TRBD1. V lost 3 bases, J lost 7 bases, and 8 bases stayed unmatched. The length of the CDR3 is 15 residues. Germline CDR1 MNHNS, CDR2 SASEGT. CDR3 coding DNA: TGTGCCAGCAGTGACAGGTCAGGGGGCGCCCAGCCCCAGCATTTT. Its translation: CASSDRSGGAQPQHF.

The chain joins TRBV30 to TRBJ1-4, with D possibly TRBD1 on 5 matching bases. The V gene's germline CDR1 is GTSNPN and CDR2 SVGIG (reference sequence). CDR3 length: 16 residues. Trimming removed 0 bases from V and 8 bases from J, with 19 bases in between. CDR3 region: CAWSVLPQAVMEKLFF. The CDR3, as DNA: TGTGCCTGGAGTGTTCTCCCACAGGCTGTTATGGAAAAACTGTTTTTT.

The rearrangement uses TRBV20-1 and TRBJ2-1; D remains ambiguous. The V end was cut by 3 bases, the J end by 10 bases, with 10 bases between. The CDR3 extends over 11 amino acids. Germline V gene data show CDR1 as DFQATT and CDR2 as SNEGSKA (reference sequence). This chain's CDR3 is CSARLLYEQFF. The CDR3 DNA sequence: TGCAGTGCTAGGTTACTTTACGAGCAGTTCTTC.

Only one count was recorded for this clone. CDR3 in amino acids: CASSYPGGGTYGYTF. CDR3 bases: TGTGCCAGCAGTTACCCGGGGGGTGGGACCTATGGCTACACCTTC. V and J are TRBV6-6 and TRBJ1-2, with D possibly TRBD1 on 5 matching bases. Trimming pared 2 bases from V and 4 bases from J, leaving 14 bases between. The CDR3 totals 15 residues. Germline loops: CDR1 MNHNY, CDR2 SVGAGI (reference sequence).

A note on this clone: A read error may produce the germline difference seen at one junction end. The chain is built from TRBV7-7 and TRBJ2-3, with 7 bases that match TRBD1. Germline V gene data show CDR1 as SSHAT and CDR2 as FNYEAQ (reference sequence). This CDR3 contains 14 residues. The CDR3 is CASSRGQVTDTQYF. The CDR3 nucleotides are TGTGCTAGCAGCCGCGGACAGGTCACAGATACGCAGTATTTT.

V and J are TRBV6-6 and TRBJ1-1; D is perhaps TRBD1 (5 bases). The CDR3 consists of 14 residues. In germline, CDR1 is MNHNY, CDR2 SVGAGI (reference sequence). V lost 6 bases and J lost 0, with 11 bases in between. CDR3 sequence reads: CASRRQSLNTEAFF. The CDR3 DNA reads TGTGCCAGCAGGCGACAGTCCTTGAACACTGAAGCTTTCTTT.

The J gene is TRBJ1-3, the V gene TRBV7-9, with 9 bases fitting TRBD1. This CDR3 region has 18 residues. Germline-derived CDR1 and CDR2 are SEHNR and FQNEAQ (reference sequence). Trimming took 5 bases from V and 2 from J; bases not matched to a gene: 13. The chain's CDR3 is CASSPRDRELSAGNTIYF. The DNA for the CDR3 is TGTGCCAGCAGCCCCCGGGACAGGGAACTCTCTGCTGGAAACACCATATATTTT. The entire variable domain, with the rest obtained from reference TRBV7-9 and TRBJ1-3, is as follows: DTGVSQNPRHKITKRGQNVTFRCDPISEHNRLYWYRQTLGQGPEFLTYFQNEAQLEKSRLLSDRFSAERPKGSFSTLEIQRTEQGDSAMYLCASSPRDRELSAGNTIYFGEGSWLTVV.

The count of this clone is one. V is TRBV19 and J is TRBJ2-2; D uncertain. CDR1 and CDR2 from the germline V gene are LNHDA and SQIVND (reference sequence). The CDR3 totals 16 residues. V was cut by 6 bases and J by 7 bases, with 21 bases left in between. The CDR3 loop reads CASSRRRTQRNGELFF. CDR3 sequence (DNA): TGTGCCAGTAGCCGAAGACGTACCCAGAGGAACGGGGAGCTGTTTTTT.

DNA of the CDR3: TGTGCCAGCAGTTGGGGGGGCGGTGAGCAGTACGTC. The encoded protein is CASSWGGGEQYV. This rearrangement joins TRBV6-1 to TRBJ2-7, with TRBD2 as a possible D gene (7 bases). The CDR3 contains 12 residues. Germline assignment: CDR1 MNHNS and CDR2 SASEGT. V gave up 5 bases and J gave up 7 bases, with 12 bases separating them.

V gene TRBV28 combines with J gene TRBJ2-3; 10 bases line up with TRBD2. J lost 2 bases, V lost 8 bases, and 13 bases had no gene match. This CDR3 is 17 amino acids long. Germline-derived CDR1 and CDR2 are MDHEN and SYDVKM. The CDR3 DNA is TGTGCCAGCCACGCAGCTAGCGGGAGTTCGTTCACAGATACGCAGTATTTT. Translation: CASHAASGSSFTDTQYF.

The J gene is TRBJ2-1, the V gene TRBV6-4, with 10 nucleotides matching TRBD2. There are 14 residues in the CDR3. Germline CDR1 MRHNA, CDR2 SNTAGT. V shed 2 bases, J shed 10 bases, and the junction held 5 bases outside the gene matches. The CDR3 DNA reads TGTGCCAGCAGTGACACCCCGGGACTAGCGGAGCAGTTCTTC. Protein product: CASSDTPGLAEQFF.

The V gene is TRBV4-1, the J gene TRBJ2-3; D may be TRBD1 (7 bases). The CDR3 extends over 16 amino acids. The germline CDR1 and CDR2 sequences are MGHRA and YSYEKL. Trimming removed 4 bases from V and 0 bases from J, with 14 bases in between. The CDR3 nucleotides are TGCGCCAGCAGCCCTCGCCCAGGGGGGAGCACAGATACGCAGTATTTT. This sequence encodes CASSPRPGGSTDTQYF.

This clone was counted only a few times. Here the CDR3 reads CASALASGDSYEQYF. In DNA, the CDR3 is TGTGCCAGCGCCCTTGCCAGCGGGGATTCCTACGAGCAGTACTTC. The rearrangement links TRBV7-3 to TRBJ2-5; 7 bases are a match to TRBD2. TRBJ2-7 matches the DNA end more closely, so the J call is doubtful. There are 15 residues in the CDR3. Germline CDR1 SGHTA, CDR2 FQGTGA.

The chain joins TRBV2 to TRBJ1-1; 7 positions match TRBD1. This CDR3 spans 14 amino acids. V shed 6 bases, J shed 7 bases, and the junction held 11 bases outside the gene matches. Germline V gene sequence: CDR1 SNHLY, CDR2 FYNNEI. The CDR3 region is CASRETGDEGEAFF. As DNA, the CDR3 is TGTGCCAGCAGAGAAACAGGGGATGAAGGTGAAGCTTTCTTT.

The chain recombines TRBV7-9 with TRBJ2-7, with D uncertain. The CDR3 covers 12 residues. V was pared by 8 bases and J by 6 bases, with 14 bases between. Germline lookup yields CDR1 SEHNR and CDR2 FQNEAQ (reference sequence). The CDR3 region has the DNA TGTGCCAGCGCCACCACTGCCTCCGAGCAGTACTTC. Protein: CASATTASEQYF.

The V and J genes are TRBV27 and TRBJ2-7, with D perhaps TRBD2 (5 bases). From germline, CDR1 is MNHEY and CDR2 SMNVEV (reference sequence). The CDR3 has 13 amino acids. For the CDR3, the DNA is TGTGCCAGCAGTTTAGGTGCGGGCTACGAGCAGTATGTC. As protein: CASSLGAGYEQYV.

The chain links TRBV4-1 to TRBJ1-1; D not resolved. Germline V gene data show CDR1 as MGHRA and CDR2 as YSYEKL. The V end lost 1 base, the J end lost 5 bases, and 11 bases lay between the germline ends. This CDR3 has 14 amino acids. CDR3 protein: CASSQGEDGTEAFF. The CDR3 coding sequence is TGCGCCAGCAGCCAAGGGGAGGACGGGACTGAAGCTTTCTTT.